Following are 25 T cell receptor beta chains from one sample sequenced in a study of T cell responses to AZD1222 COVID-19 vaccine. Sequencing used immunoSEQ multiplex PCR; TCRdb keeps in-frame clones, though not all of them. The data contain about 120,000 clones, 80% to 90% of them seen just once; the ten biggest clones take up more than 2.5%. Sequencing used peripheral blood, obtained on day 0 of AZD1222 vaccination. Receptors were obtained from an adult in good health.

The chain couples TRBV24-1 to TRBJ2-2; possible D gene TRBD1, 5 bases. Germline CDR1 is KGHDR and CDR2 is SFDVKD. The V gene lost 1 base and the J gene lost 6 bases, with 14 bases spanning the gap. The CDR3 is 16 amino acids. In nucleotides, the CDR3 is TGTGCCACCAGTGATTTAAAGGGGTCATGGGCCGGGGAGCTGTTTTTT. Protein product: CATSDLKGSWAGELFF.

This rearrangement joins TRBV6-2 or TRBV6-3 to TRBJ2-5, with 13 bases aligning to TRBD2. V lost 0 bases and J lost 0; bases outside the gene matches: 4. Germline-derived CDR1 and CDR2 are MNHEY and SVGEGT. The CDR3 contains 18 residues. In DNA form, the CDR3 reads TGTGCCAGCAGTTACTCGCCGACTAGCGGGAGGTACCAAGAGACCCAGTACTTC. It yields the protein CASSYSPTSGRYQETQYF.

This sequence joins TRBV4-2 and TRBJ2-7, with 9 bases matching TRBD1. Germline CDR1 and CDR2: LGHNA and YNFKEQ. V was pared by 6 bases and J by 5 bases, with 8 bases of the junction left unmatched. The CDR3 has 14 residues. This CDR3 reads CASRGQGLKDEQYF. Here the CDR3 DNA reads TGTGCCAGCAGGGGACAGGGTCTTAAGGACGAGCAGTACTTC.

The V gene is TRBV7-9, the J gene TRBJ1-2; D perhaps matches TRBD1 (5 bases). Between the trimmed V and J ends, which lost 4 bases and 8 bases, there was a span of 14 bases. This CDR3 is 13 amino acids long. The germline gives CDR1 SEHNR, CDR2 FQNEAQ (reference sequence). CDR3 in amino acids: CASSWVQGYGYTF. Here the CDR3 DNA reads TGTGCCAGCAGCTGGGTGCAGGGATACGGCTACACCTTC.

This chain links TRBV6-6 with TRBJ1-6; possible D gene TRBD1, 5 bases. This CDR3 region has 16 residues. V lost 7 bases, J lost 2 bases, and 15 bases lay in between. CDR1 and CDR2 (germline): MNHNY, SVGAGI (reference sequence). CDR3 sequence: CASTFAGQAYNSPLHF. The CDR3 nucleotides read TGTGCCAGCACCTTCGCTGGACAAGCCTATAATTCACCCCTCCACTTT.

This chain connects TRBV5-1 to TRBJ1-4; D might be TRBD1 (5 bases). This CDR3 is 14 amino acids long. V was pared by 0 bases and J by 6 bases, with 9 bases between. In germline, CDR1 is SGHRS, CDR2 YFSETQ. As DNA, the CDR3 is TGCGCCAGCAGCTTGGTGGGCAGGGATGAAAAACTGTTTTTT. This translates into CASSLVGRDEKLFF.

This clone came up a few times. The rearrangement links TRBV6-4 to TRBJ2-3, with 11 bases lining up with TRBD2. Germline CDR1 reads MRHNA; CDR2 reads SNTAGT. Trimming cost V 3 bases and J 1 base; bases outside gene matches: 0. The CDR3 runs to 15 residues. CDR3 amino acids: CASSETSGGTDTQYF. For the CDR3, the DNA is TGTGCCAGCAGTGAGACTAGCGGGGGCACAGATACGCAGTATTTT.

The table lists this clone with a few counts. The V gene is TRBV9, the J gene TRBJ2-2, with 9 bases aligning to TRBD1. The CDR3 consists of 15 residues. Looked up from germline, CDR1 is SGDLS and CDR2 is YYNGEE. V lost 3 bases to trimming and J lost 3 bases; unmatched junction nucleotides: 3. The chain's CDR3 is CASSDRQGDTGELFF. CDR3 coding DNA: TGTGCCAGCAGCGACCGACAGGGGGACACCGGGGAGCTGTTTTTT.

This chain uses TRBV3-1 (or the pseudogene TRBV3-2) with TRBJ1-6, with D hard to call. Trimming removed 0 bases from V and 0 bases from J, with 9 bases in between. This CDR3 contains 17 residues. Germline V gives CDR1 LGHDT, CDR2 YNNKEL (reference sequence). CDR3 protein: CASSQDRPRSYNSPLHF. The DNA for the CDR3 is TGTGCCAGCAGCCAAGATCGGCCCCGCTCCTATAATTCACCCCTCCACTTT.

The chain employs TRBV11-2 and TRBJ1-6; TRBD1 might be the D (5 bases). V lost 6 bases and J lost 7, with 13 bases in between. CDR1 is SGHAT, CDR2 FQNNGV, per germline. This CDR3 region has 14 residues. CDR3 in amino acids: CASRQTGGNSPLHF. CDR3 DNA sequence: TGTGCCAGCAGGCAAACAGGTGGAAATTCACCCCTCCACTTT. Combining the CDR3 with reference TRBV11-2 and TRBJ1-6 gives the whole variable domain EAGVAQSPRYKIIEKRQSVAFWCNPISGHATLYWYQQILGQGPKLLIQFQNNGVVDDSQLPKDRFSAERLKGVDSTLKIQPAKLEDSAVYLCASRQTGGNSPLHFGNGTRLTVT.

The CDR3 region has the DNA TGCAGCGTGGGGGACTACTACGAGCAGTACTTC. Its protein is CSVGDYYEQYF. The genes are TRBV29-1 and TRBJ2-7, with 7 bases identical to TRBD2. J was trimmed by 3 bases and V by 6 bases; bases with no gene match: 2. The germline CDR1 and CDR2 sequences are SQVTM and ANQGSEA. This CDR3 comprises 11 residues.

J is TRBJ2-2 and V is TRBV27; a possible D gene is TRBD2 (6 bases). This CDR3 is built from 16 residues. CDR1 and CDR2 from the germline V gene are MNHEY and SMNVEV (reference sequence). Deletions cut 5 bases from V and 6 bases from J, with 19 bases between. The CDR3 sequence is CASSPLALGVPGELFF. In nucleotides, the CDR3 is TGTGCCAGCAGTCCACTAGCACTAGGGGTCCCCGGGGAGCTGTTTTTT.

V and J are TRBV29-1 and TRBJ2-2, with D possibly TRBD1 on 7 matching bases. Germline CDR1 reads SQVTM; CDR2 reads ANQGSEA. The V and J ends lost 6 bases and 2 bases respectively, with 13 bases between them. This CDR3 spans 14 amino acids. The CDR3 bases are TGCAGCGTGGAGGGGACAGCAAACACCGGGGAGCTGTTTTTT. Its protein product is CSVEGTANTGELFF.

V is TRBV18 and J is TRBJ2-2; 7 bases agree with TRBD2. With 6 bases clipped from V and 6 bases from J, the junction kept 7 bases outside the gene matches. There are 14 residues in the CDR3. CDR1 and CDR2 (germline): KGHSH, LQKENI. CDR3 DNA sequence: TGTGCCAGCTCGCCAAGCGGGGTCGCCGGGGAGCTGTTTTTT. It specifies CASSPSGVAGELFF.

The CDR3 coding sequence is TGTGCCAGCAGACGGGGGACCCCCGAGGCCCAGTACTTC. Translation: CASRRGTPEAQYF. The rearrangement links TRBV12-3 or TRBV12-4 to TRBJ2-5; D perhaps matches TRBD2 (6 bases). This CDR3 comprises 13 residues. V lost 6 bases and J 9 bases, leaving 17 bases between the germline ends.

The rearrangement joins TRBV27 to TRBJ1-1; 8 bases fit TRBD1. V trimming: 5 bases; J trimming: 8 bases; junction bases outside the gene matches: 7. The CDR3 has 13 residues. Germline assignment: CDR1 MNHEY and CDR2 SMNVEV (reference sequence). This CDR3 is CASSRKTGAEAFF. CDR3 coding DNA: TGTGCCAGCAGTAGAAAGACAGGGGCCGAAGCTTTCTTT.

J is TRBJ1-2 and V is TRBV27, with 7 bases aligning to TRBD1. The V segment lost 5 bases and the J segment 4 bases; nucleotides outside the gene matches: 7. The CDR3 is 14 amino acids. CDR1 is MNHEY, CDR2 SMNVEV, per germline (reference sequence). The CDR3 spells CASSPRGGIYGYTF. In DNA, the CDR3 is TGTGCCAGCAGTCCCAGGGGGGGGATCTATGGCTACACCTTC.

V and J are TRBV25-1 and TRBJ2-7; 8 nucleotides align to TRBD1. Germline values: CDR1 MGHDK, CDR2 SYGVNS. The CDR3 is made up of 14 amino acids. J lost 0 bases, V lost 4 bases, and 2 bases had no gene match. The DNA of the CDR3 is TGTGCCAGCAGTGTGACAGGGGCCTCCTACGAGCAGTACTTC. Translating it yields CASSVTGASYEQYF.

The rearrangement links TRBV18 to TRBJ2-4; 7 nucleotides match TRBD1. The CDR3 is made up of 14 amino acids. Per germline, CDR1 KGHSH and CDR2 LQKENI. J gave up 1 base and V 8 bases, and 5 bases lay outside the gene matches. CDR3: CASGTTGAKNIQYF. In nucleotides, the CDR3 is TGTGCCAGCGGAACGACAGGGGCCAAAAACATTCAGTACTTC.

The J gene is TRBJ1-1, the V gene TRBV12-3 or TRBV12-4; D is undetermined. V lost 1 base and J lost 1, with 4 bases in between. There are 13 residues in the CDR3. In DNA, the CDR3 is TGTGCCAGCAGTTTAGTCGAGAACACTGAAGCTTTCTTT. It encodes CASSLVENTEAFF.

The genes are TRBV30 and TRBJ1-4; D not certain. CDR1 is GTSNPN, CDR2 SVGIG, per germline (reference sequence). With 3 bases removed from V and 4 bases from J, the gap between germline ends came to 12 bases. This CDR3 region has 14 residues. This CDR3 reads CAWRAPSHNEKLFF. CDR3 in DNA: TGTGCCTGGAGAGCCCCGTCCCATAATGAAAAACTGTTTTTT.

V is TRBV6-2 or TRBV6-3 and J is TRBJ2-1; 8 positions match TRBD2. Germline values: CDR1 MNHEY, CDR2 SVGEGT. The trim removed 4 bases at V and 10 bases at J, leaving 6 bases unmatched. This CDR3 spans 13 amino acids. The CDR3 DNA follows: TGTGCCAGCAGTTCAAACGGGGGGGGCGAGCAGTTCTTC. Protein product: CASSSNGGGEQFF.

This clone appeared a single time. The gene calls are TRBV28 and TRBJ2-7; perhaps TRBD1 as D (6 bases). The V end was cut by 4 bases, the J end by 2 bases, with 12 bases between. CDR1 MDHEN and CDR2 SYDVKM come from the germline V gene. This CDR3 is built from 14 residues. The CDR3 DNA reads as TGTGCCAGCAGTTCCGGGACAACCACCTACGAGCAGTACTTC. Residues: CASSSGTTTYEQYF.

J is TRBJ2-1 and V is TRBV9, with 10 bases matching TRBD2. Trimming at V came to 4 bases and at J to 5 bases, leaving 6 bases not matched to a gene. The CDR3 covers 15 residues. Germline-derived CDR1 and CDR2 are SGDLS and YYNGEE. CDR3 loop: CASSLGTSDNNEQFF. The CDR3 DNA sequence: TGTGCCAGCAGCCTCGGGACTAGCGACAACAATGAGCAGTTCTTC.

This sequence joins TRBV11-2 and TRBJ2-5; 8 nucleotides match TRBD1. The germline V gene has CDR1 SGHAT and CDR2 FQNNGV. The V gene end was trimmed by 5 bases and the J gene end by 5 bases; junction bases not matched to a gene: 10. There are 15 residues in the CDR3. CDR3 coding DNA: TGTGCCAGCAGCCGGCAGGGGGCTCCGGGGGAGACCCAGTACTTC. This sequence encodes CASSRQGAPGETQYF.